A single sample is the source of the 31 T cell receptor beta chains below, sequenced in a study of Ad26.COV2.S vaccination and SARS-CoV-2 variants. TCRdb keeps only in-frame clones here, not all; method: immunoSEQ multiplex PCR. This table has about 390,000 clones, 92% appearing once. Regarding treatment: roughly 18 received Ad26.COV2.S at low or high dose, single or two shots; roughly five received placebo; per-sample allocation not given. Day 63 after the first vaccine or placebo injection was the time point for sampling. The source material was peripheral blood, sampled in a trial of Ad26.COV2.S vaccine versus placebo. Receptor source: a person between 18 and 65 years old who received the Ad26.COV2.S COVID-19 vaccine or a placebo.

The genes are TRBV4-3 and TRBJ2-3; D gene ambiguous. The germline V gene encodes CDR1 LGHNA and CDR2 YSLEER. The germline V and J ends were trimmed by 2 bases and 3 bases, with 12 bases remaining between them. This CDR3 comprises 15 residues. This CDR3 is CASSQLLPRTDTQYF. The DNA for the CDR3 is TGCGCCAGCAGCCAACTCCTTCCCAGAACAGATACGCAGTATTTT.

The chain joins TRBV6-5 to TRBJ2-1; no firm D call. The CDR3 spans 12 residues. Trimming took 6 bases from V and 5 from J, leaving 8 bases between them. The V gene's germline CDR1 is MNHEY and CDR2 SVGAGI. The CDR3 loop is CASRRNDNEQFF. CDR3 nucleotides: TGTGCCAGCAGGCGGAATGACAATGAGCAGTTCTTC.

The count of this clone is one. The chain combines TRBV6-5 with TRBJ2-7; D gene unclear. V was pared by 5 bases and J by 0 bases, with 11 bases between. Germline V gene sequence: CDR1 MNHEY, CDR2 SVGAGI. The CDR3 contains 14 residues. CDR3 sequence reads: CASSTPVGSYEQYF. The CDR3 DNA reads TGTGCCAGCAGTACCCCCGTAGGCTCCTACGAGCAGTACTTC.

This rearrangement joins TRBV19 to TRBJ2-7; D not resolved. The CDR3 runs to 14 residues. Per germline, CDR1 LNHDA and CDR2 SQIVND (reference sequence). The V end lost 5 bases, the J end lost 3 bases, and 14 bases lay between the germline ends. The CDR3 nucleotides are TGTGCCAGTAGTGCGCGAAGCCAGGACTACGAGCAGTACTTC. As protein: CASSARSQDYEQYF.

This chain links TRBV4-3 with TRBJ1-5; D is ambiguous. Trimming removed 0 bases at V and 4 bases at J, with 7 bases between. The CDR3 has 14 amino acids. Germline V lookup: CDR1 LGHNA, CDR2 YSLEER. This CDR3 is CASSQDWENQPQHF. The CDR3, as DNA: TGCGCCAGCAGCCAAGATTGGGAGAATCAGCCCCAGCATTTT.

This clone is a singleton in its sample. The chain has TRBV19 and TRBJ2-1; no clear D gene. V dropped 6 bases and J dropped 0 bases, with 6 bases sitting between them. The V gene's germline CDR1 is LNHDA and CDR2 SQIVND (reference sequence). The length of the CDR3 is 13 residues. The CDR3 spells CASRKGSYNEQFF. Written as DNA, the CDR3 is TGTGCCAGTAGGAAGGGCTCCTACAATGAGCAGTTCTTC.

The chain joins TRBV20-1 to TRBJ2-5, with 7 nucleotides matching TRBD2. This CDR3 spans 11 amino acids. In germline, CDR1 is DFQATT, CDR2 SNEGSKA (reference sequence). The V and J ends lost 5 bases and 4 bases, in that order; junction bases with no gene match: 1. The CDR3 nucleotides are TGCAGTGCTTGGGGGGGAGAGACCCAGTACTTC. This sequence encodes CSAWGGETQYF.

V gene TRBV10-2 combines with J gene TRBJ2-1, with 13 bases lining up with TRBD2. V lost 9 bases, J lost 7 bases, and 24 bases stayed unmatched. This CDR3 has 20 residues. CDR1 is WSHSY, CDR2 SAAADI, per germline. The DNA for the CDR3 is TGCGCCAGTCAGGAGACTAGCGGGGGGCGGTGGTACCTCTCTACAAATGAGCAGTTCTTC. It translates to CASQETSGGRWYLSTNEQFF.

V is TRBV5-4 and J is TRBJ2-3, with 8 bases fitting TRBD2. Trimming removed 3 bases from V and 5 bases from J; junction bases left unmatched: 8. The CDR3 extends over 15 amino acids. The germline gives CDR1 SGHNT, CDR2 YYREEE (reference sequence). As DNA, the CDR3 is TGTGCCAGCAGCTCCGGGCGGGGGGCTGTAGATACGCAGTATTTT. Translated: CASSSGRGAVDTQYF.

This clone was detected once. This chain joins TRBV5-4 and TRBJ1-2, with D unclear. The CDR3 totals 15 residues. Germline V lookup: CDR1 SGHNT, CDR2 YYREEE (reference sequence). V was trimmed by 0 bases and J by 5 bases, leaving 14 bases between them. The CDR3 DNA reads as TGTGCCAGCAGCTTGGCGTTAGGGCCACTTTATGGCTACACCTTC. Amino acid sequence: CASSLALGPLYGYTF.

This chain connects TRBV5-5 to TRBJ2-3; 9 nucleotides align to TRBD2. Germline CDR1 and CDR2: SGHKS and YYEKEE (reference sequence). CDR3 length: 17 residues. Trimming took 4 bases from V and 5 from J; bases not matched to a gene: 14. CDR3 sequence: CASSGTSTPPGVDTQYF. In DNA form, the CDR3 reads TGTGCCAGCAGCGGGACTAGCACACCCCCTGGAGTAGATACGCAGTATTTT.

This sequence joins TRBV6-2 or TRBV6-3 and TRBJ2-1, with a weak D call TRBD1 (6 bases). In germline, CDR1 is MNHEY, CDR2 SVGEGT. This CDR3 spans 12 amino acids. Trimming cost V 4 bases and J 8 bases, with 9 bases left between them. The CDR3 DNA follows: TGTGCCAGCAGTTCGCAGGGGTATGAGCAGTTCTTC. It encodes CASSSQGYEQFF.

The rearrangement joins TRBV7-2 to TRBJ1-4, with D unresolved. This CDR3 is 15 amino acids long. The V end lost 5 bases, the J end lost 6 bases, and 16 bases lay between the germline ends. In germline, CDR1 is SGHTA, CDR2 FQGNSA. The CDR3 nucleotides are TGTGCCAGCAGCCTCACGACTCTCCGGGATGAAAAACTGTTTTTT. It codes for CASSLTTLRDEKLFF.

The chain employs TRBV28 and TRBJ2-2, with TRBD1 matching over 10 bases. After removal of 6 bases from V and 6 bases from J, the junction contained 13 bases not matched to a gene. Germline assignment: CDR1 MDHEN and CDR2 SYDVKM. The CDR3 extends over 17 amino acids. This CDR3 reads CASSPVGGQGVSGELFF. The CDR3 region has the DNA TGTGCCAGCAGCCCTGTGGGCGGACAGGGGGTATCCGGGGAGCTGTTTTTT.

The CDR3 loop reads CASSSGGLSPQHF. CDR3 coding DNA: TGTGCCAGCTCGTCAGGGGGACTCTCTCCCCAGCATTTT. The chain carries TRBV18 and TRBJ1-5, with 7 bases aligning to TRBD1. This CDR3 comprises 13 residues. Germline values: CDR1 KGHSH, CDR2 LQKENI. Trimming at V came to 6 bases and at J to 10 bases, leaving 9 bases not matched to a gene. Full variable domain (remainder filled in from reference TRBV18 and TRBJ1-5): NAGVMQNPRHLVRRRGQEARLRCSPMKGHSHVYWYRQLPEEGLKFMVYLQKENIIDESGMPKERFSAEFPKEGPSILRIQQVVRGDSAAYFCASSSGGLSPQHFGDGTRLSIL.

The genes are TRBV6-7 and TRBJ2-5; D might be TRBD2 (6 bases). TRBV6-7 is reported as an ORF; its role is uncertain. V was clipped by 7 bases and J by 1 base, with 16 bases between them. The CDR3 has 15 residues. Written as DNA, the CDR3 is TGTGCCAGCATGGAGGGGTGGCAGACCCAAGAGACCCAGTACTTC. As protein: CASMEGWQTQETQYF.

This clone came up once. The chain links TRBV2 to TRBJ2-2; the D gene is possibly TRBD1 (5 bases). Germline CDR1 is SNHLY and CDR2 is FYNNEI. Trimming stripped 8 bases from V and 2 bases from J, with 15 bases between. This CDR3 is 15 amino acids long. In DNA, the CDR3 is TGTGCCAGCCACCGACAGAAGATCAACACCGGGGAGCTGTTTTTT. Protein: CASHRQKINTGELFF.

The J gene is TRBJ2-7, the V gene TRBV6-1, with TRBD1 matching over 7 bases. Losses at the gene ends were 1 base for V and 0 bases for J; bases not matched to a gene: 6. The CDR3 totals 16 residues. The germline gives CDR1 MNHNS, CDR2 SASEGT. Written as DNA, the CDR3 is TGTGCCAGCAGTGAAGGGTACAGGGGATTCTCCTACGAGCAGTACTTC. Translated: CASSEGYRGFSYEQYF.

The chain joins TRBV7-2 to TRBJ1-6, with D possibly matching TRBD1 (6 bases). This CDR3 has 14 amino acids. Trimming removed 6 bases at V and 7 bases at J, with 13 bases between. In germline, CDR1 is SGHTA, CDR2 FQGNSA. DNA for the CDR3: TGTGCCAGCAGATCTACAGGGTTCAATTCACCCCTCCACTTT. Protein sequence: CASRSTGFNSPLHF.

The CDR3 is CASSHVFPRGVYEQYF. CDR3 nucleotide sequence: TGCGCCAGCAGCCACGTGTTCCCCCGAGGGGTCTACGAGCAGTACTTC. The chain links TRBV4-1 to TRBJ2-7; D possibly uses TRBD1 or TRBD2 (5 bases each). There are 16 residues in the CDR3. V lost 3 bases to trimming and J lost 3 bases, with 18 bases between them. Germline V gives CDR1 MGHRA, CDR2 YSYEKL.

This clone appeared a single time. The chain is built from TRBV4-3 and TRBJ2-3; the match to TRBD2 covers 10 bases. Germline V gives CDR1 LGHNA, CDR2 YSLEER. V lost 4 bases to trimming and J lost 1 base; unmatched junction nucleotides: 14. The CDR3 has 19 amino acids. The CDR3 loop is CASSPGVAGGPLGTDTQYF. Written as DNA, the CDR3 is TGCGCCAGCAGCCCCGGGGTAGCGGGGGGACCACTTGGCACAGATACGCAGTATTTT.

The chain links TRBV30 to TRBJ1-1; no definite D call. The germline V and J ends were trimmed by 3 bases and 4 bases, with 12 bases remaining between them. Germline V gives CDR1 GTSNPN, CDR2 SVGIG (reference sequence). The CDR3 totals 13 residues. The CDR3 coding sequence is TGTGCCTGGAGGACAAGGTGGAGCACTGAAGCTTTCTTT. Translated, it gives CAWRTRWSTEAFF.

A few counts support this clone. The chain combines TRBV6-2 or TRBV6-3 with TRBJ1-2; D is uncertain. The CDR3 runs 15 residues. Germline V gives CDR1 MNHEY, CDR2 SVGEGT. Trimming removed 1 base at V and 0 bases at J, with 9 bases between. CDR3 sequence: CASSYWAGPNYGYTF. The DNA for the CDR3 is TGTGCCAGCAGTTACTGGGCAGGCCCTAACTATGGCTACACCTTC.

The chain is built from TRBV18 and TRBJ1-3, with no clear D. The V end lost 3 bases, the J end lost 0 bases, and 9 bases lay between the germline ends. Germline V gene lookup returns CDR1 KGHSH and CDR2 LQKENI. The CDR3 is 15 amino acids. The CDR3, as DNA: TGTGCCAGCTCACCGGACTTAAGCTCTGGAAACACCATATATTTT. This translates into CASSPDLSSGNTIYF. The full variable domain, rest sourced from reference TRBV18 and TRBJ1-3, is NAGVMQNPRHLVRRRGQEARLRCSPMKGHSHVYWYRQLPEEGLKFMVYLQKENIIDESGMPKERFSAEFPKEGPSILRIQQVVRGDSAAYFCASSPDLSSGNTIYFGEGSWLTVV.

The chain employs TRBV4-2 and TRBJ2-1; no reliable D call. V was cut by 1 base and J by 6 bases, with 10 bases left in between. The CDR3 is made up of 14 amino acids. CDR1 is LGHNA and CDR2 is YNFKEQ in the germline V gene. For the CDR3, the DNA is TGTGCCAGCAGCCAAGTACCCCCGGGCAATGAGCAGTTCTTC. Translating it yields CASSQVPPGNEQFF.

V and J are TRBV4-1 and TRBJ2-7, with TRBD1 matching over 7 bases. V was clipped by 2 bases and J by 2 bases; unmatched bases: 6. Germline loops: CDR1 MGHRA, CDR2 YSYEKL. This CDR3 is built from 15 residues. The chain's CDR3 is CASSQNPGTAYEQYF. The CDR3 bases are TGCGCCAGCAGCCAAAACCCCGGGACAGCCTACGAGCAGTACTTC.

The CDR3 DNA reads TGTGCCAGCAGTTCATACCCGGGCAGGGGCTATGGCTACACCTTC. This sequence encodes CASSSYPGRGYGYTF. This chain uses TRBV6-5 with TRBJ1-2; the D gene is possibly TRBD1 (6 bases). Germline V gives CDR1 MNHEY, CDR2 SVGAGI. V lost 4 bases and J lost 4, with 16 bases in between. This CDR3 is built from 15 residues.

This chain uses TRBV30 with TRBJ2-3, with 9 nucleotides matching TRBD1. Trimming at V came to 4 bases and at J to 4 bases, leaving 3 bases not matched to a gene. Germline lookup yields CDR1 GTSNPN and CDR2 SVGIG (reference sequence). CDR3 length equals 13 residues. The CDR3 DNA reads TGTGCCTGGACCCGACAGGGGGCAGATACGCAGTATTTT. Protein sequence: CAWTRQGADTQYF.

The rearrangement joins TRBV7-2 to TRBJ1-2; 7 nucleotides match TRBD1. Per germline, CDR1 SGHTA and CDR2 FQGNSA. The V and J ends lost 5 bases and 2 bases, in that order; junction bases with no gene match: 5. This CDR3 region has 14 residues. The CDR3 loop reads CASSADRQNYGYTF. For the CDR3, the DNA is TGTGCCAGCAGCGCGGACAGGCAAAACTATGGCTACACCTTC.

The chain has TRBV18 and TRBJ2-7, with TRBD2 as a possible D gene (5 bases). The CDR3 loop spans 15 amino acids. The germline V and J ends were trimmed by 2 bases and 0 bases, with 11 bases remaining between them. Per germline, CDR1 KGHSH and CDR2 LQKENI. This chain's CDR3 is CASSPLDFDSYEQYF. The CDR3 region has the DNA TGTGCCAGCTCACCATTGGACTTCGACTCCTACGAGCAGTACTTC.

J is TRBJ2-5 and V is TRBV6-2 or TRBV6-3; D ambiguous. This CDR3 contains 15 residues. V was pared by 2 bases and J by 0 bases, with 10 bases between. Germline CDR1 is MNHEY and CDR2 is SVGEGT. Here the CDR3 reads CASSYVEAYQETQYF. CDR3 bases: TGTGCCAGCAGTTACGTTGAGGCGTACCAAGAGACCCAGTACTTC.